This paragraph covers one TCR beta chain sequence. Trimming took 4 bases from V and 8 from J; bases not matched to a gene: 8. Germline CDR1 and CDR2: SGHDT and YYEEEE. The CDR3 has 16 residues. This sample stems from a study of OX40 agonist ivuxolimab in advanced cancers. Sequencing used immunoSEQ multiplex PCR; TCRdb keeps in-frame clones, though not all of them. The sample consists of about 110,000 clones, approximately 90% of them appearing once. This sample comprised CD4+ or CD8+ T cells sorted from blood, obtained in a trial of the OX40 agonist ivuxolimab. V usage is TRBV5-6 and J usage is TRBJ2-1; 14 nucleotides line up with TRBD2. This TCR was sampled from an adult with an advanced solid tumor such as melanoma, head and neck, liver or kidney cancer. In nucleotides, the CDR3 is TGTGCCAGCAGCAGGCGGGGACTAGCGGGAGCGGATGAGCAGTTCTTC. This sequence encodes CASSRRGLAGADEQFF.